A single sample is the source of the 9 T cell receptor beta chains below, sequenced in a study of CD8 T cells in Susac syndrome. Reverse transcription used about 0.5 to 1 ug RNA and random hexamers. Each CDR3 protein is one row after TCRdb ran MiXCR on the immunoSEQ multiplex PCR reads. The repertoire holds a few hundred thousand distinct CDR3 sequences, with about 85% as singletons. The sample comprised CD8+ T cells from PBMCs. These receptors all come from a human donor with multiple sclerosis.

The V gene is TRBV27, the J gene TRBJ2-5; D possibly corresponds to TRBD1 (6 bases). V was pared by 5 bases and J by 4 bases, with 14 bases between. CDR3 size: 14 residues. Germline V gives CDR1 MNHEY, CDR2 SMNVEV (reference sequence). Written as DNA, the CDR3 is TGTGCCAGCAGTCCCAACAGGGATGGAGAGACCCAGTACTTC. Encoded protein: CASSPNRDGETQYF.

The chain combines TRBV12-3 or TRBV12-4 with TRBJ2-1, with TRBD2 identical over 10 bases. The V segment lost 3 bases and the J segment 0 bases; nucleotides outside the gene matches: 14. CDR3 length: 20 residues. In DNA, the CDR3 is TGTGCCAGCAGTTTTCCCCGCCTTGGTCCTAGCGGGAGCTCCTACAATGAGCAGTTCTTC. It specifies CASSFPRLGPSGSSYNEQFF.

This chain links TRBV27 with TRBJ1-1, with unresolved D. V was pared by 1 base and J by 1 base, with 10 bases between. The CDR3 contains 15 residues. The germline V gene encodes CDR1 MNHEY and CDR2 SMNVEV (reference sequence). CDR3: CASSLYRTTNTEAFF. CDR3 nucleotides: TGTGCCAGCAGTTTATACCGGACGACGAACACTGAAGCTTTCTTT.

This clonotype was seen only once. This sequence joins TRBV27 and TRBJ2-7; 9 bases agree with TRBD1. In germline, CDR1 is MNHEY, CDR2 SMNVEV (reference sequence). The CDR3 has 15 amino acids. V lost 5 bases and J lost 5; bases outside the gene matches: 10. The chain's CDR3 is CASSLIGTGSNEQYF. CDR3 DNA: TGTGCCAGCAGTCTTATCGGGACAGGGTCTAACGAGCAGTACTTC.

A single count supports this clonotype. The genes are TRBV7-9 and TRBJ2-4; tentatively, D is TRBD2 (6 bases). Germline V gives CDR1 SEHNR, CDR2 FQNEAQ (reference sequence). The CDR3 consists of 15 residues. V lost 2 bases and J 6 bases, leaving 14 bases between the germline ends. The CDR3 region has the DNA TGTGCCAGCAGCTTACGGAGCGGGCGGGGAAACATTCAGTACTTC. Its protein product is CASSLRSGRGNIQYF.

The CDR3 spells CASRGRVDTQYF. The CDR3 DNA reads as TGTGCCAGTAGGGGGCGAGTGGATACGCAGTATTTT. J is TRBJ2-3 and V is TRBV28; TRBD1 aligns across 7 bases. This CDR3 region has 12 residues. Germline loops: CDR1 MDHEN, CDR2 SYDVKM. Losses at the gene ends were 9 bases for V and 6 bases for J; bases not matched to a gene: 6.

The genes are TRBV29-1 and TRBJ2-3, with D uncertain. Trimming cost V 8 bases and J 4 bases, with 7 bases left between them. This CDR3 is 10 amino acids long. In germline, CDR1 is SQVTM, CDR2 ANQGSEA. CDR3 loop: CSPNSDTQYF. The CDR3, as DNA: TGCAGCCCTAACTCAGATACGCAGTATTTT.

This rearrangement joins TRBV9 to TRBJ2-2; 10 bases align to TRBD2. Germline-derived CDR1 and CDR2 are SGDLS and YYNGEE. The CDR3 sequence is 17 residues long. Trimming cost V 4 bases and J 0 bases; bases outside gene matches: 6. DNA for the CDR3: TGTGCCAGCAGCCCCTCTCTAGCGGGGGCGAACACCGGGGAGCTGTTTTTT. It translates to CASSPSLAGANTGELFF.

The chain couples TRBV30 to TRBJ2-7, with unresolved D. There are 15 residues in the CDR3. Trimming left V 4 bases short and J 0 bases short, with 16 bases between. Germline CDR1 GTSNPN, CDR2 SVGIG (reference sequence). This CDR3 is CAWTQGRLSSYEQYF. As DNA, the CDR3 is TGTGCCTGGACCCAAGGCAGGCTGAGCTCCTACGAGCAGTACTTC.